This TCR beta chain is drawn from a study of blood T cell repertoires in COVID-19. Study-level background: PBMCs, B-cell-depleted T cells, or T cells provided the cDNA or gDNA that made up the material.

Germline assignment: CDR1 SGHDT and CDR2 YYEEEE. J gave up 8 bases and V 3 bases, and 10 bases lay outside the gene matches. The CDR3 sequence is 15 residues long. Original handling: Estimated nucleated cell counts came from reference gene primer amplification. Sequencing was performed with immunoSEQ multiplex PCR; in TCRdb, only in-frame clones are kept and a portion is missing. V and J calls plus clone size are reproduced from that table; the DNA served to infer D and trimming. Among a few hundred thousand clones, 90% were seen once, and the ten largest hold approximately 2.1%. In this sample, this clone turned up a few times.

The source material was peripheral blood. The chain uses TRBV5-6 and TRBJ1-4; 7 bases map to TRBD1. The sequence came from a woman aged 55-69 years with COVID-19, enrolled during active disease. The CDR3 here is CASSYMDRLREKLFF. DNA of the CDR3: TGTGCCAGCAGCTACATGGACAGGCTTAGGGAAAAACTGTTTTTT. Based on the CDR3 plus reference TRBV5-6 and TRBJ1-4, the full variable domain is DAGVTQSPTHLIKTRGQQVTLRCSPKSGHDTVSWYQQALGQGPQFIFQYYEEEERQRGNFPDRFSGHQFPNYSSELNVNALLLGDSALYLCASSYMDRLREKLFFGSGTQLSVL.